This T cell receptor (beta chain) was identified during a study of siplizumab effects on memory and regulatory T cells. The CDR3 runs to 15 residues. This clone appeared a single time. TCRdb's table, derived via immunoSEQ multiplex PCR, lists solely in-frame clones and lacks some. The sample lists over 60,000 clones, roughly 89% occurring once. This clonotype was sampled from a human donor in good health. This sequence joins TRBV21-1 and TRBJ1-1; the table names TRBD1, a call not compared with the DNA. TRBV21-1 is a listed pseudogene. The specimen was CD8+ T cells sorted from blood. The CDR3 reads CASSKVMGLNTEAFF. Written as DNA, the CDR3 is TGTGCCAGCAGCAAAGTCATGGGCCTCAACACTGAAGCTTTCTTT.